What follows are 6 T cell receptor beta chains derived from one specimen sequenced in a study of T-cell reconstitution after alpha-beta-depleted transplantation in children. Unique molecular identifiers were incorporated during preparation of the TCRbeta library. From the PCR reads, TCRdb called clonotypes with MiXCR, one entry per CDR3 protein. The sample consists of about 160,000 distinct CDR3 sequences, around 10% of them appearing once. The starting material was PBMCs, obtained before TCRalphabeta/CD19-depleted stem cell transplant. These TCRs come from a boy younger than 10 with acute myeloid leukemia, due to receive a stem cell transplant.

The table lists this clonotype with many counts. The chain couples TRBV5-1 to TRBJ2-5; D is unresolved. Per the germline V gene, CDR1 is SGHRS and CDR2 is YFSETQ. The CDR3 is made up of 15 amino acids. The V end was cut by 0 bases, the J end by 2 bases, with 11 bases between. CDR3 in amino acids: CASSLVGRQQETQYF. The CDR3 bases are TGCGCCAGCAGCTTGGTTGGACGCCAACAAGAGACCCAGTACTTC. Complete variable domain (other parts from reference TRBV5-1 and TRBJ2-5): KAGVTQTPRYLIKTRGQQVTLSCSPISGHRSVSWYQQTPGQGLQFLFEYFSETQRNKGNFPGRFSGRQFSNSRSEMNVSTLELGDSALYLCASSLVGRQQETQYFGPGTRLLVL.

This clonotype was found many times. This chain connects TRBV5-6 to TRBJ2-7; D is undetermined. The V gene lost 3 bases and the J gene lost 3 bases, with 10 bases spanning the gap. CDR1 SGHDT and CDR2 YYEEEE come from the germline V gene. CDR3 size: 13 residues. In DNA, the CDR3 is TGTGCCAGCAGCTCCCTTGGGATCTACGAGCAGTACTTC. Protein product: CASSSLGIYEQYF.

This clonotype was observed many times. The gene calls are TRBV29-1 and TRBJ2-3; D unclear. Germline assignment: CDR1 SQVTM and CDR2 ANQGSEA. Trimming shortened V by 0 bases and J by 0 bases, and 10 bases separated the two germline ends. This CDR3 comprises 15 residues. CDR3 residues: CSVEDPFGSTDTQYF. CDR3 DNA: TGCAGCGTTGAAGATCCGTTCGGTAGCACAGATACGCAGTATTTT.

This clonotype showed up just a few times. The CDR3 region has the DNA TGCGCCAGCAGCCAAGCCGAGCGCGATACGCAGTATTTT. As protein: CASSQAERDTQYF. This chain connects TRBV4-1 to TRBJ2-3, with unresolved D. This CDR3 is built from 13 residues. Per the germline V gene, CDR1 is MGHRA and CDR2 is YSYEKL. V was pared by 1 base and J by 6 bases, with 8 bases between.

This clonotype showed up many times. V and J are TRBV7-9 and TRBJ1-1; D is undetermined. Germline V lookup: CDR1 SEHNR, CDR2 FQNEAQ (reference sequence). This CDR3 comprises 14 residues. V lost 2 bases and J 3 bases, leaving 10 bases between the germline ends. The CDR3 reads CASSLPGRYTEAFF. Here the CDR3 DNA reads TGTGCCAGCAGCTTACCCGGGAGGTACACTGAAGCTTTCTTT.

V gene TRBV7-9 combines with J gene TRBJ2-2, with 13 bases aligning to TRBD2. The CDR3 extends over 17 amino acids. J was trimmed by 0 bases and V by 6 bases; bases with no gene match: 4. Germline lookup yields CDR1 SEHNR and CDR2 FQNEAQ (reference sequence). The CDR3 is CASRRLAGGSNTGELFF. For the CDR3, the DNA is TGTGCCAGCAGGAGACTAGCGGGGGGTTCGAACACCGGGGAGCTGTTTTTT.